This T cell receptor beta chain was documented in a study of shared clonotypes between healthy human individuals. Study context: Ranging from 18 to 49 in age, donors were two women and a few men. The plates for each donor numbered three CD4 naive, three CD4 memory, two CD8 naive and one CD8 memory.

Recent acute infections and vaccinations were absent in the healthy HIV-negative adult donors. Germline V gene lookup returns CDR1 SGHRS and CDR2 YFSETQ. The CDR3 contains 15 residues. V shed 0 bases and J 2 bases; nucleotides not matched to a gene: 5. The assay was immunoSEQ multiplex PCR, and TCRdb's table has in-frame clones only and misses some. Among some 2.4 million clones listed, approximately 94% were seen once. The rearrangement links TRBV5-1 to TRBJ2-7, with TRBD1 identical over 7 bases. The TCR originated in a man between 18 and 35 years old in good health. Some clones in this sample may be carry-over from other donors' samples. Sequenced material: naive CD4+ T cells from PBMCs. Subset described: CD45RA+ positively selected. The CDR3 loop is CASSLDGTVAYEQYF. In nucleotides, the CDR3 is TGCGCCAGCAGCTTGGACGGGACAGTTGCCTACGAGCAGTACTTC.